Below, 29 T cell receptor beta chains from the same sample are listed, as sequenced in a study of control samples from healthy donors and cancer patients. Assay used: immunoSEQ multiplex PCR; TCRdb lists only in-frame clones, some missing. The data hold roughly 200,000 clones, with over 80% observed a single time. The specimen sequenced was blood. These receptors all stem from a man aged 18 to 29 in good health.

In its sample, this clone was seen once. The chain employs TRBV3-1 (or the pseudogene TRBV3-2) and TRBJ1-3; no reliable D call. CDR3 length: 15 residues. The V end was cut by 0 bases, the J end by 0 bases, with 6 bases between. Germline V gene data show CDR1 as LGHDT and CDR2 as YNNKEL (reference sequence). CDR3 region: CASSQDLLSGNTIYF. Here the CDR3 DNA reads TGTGCCAGCAGCCAAGATCTGCTCTCTGGAAACACCATATATTTT.

This chain uses TRBV2 with TRBJ1-6; 9 positions agree with TRBD1. CDR3 length: 14 amino acids. In germline, CDR1 is SNHLY, CDR2 FYNNEI. V dropped 5 bases and J dropped 6; count of bases not matched to a gene: 2. The CDR3 spells CASSPDRGNSPLHF. The CDR3 coding sequence is TGTGCCAGCAGTCCGGACAGGGGTAATTCACCCCTCCACTTT. Supplemented by reference TRBV2 and TRBJ1-6, the full variable domain reads EPEVTQTPSHQVTQMGQEVILRCVPISNHLYFYWYRQILGQKVEFLVSFYNNEISEKSEIFDDQFSVERPDGSNFTLKIRSTKLEDSAMYFCASSPDRGNSPLHFGNGTRLTVT.

This clone was found once. The rearrangement joins TRBV5-1 to TRBJ2-1, with 10 bases that match TRBD2. The germline V gene has CDR1 SGHRS and CDR2 YFSETQ. The CDR3 consists of 19 residues. V lost 4 bases and J lost 4; bases outside the gene matches: 17. The CDR3 DNA reads TGCGCCAGCAGCCACCGGTTGGTGGTAGCGGGGGGCATATACAATGAGCAGTTCTTC. Translated, it gives CASSHRLVVAGGIYNEQFF.

This chain links TRBV6-5 with TRBJ1-2, with D perhaps TRBD1 (5 bases). Germline V gene lookup returns CDR1 MNHEY and CDR2 SVGAGI. This CDR3 contains 15 residues. V dropped 0 bases and J dropped 8 bases, with 16 bases sitting between them. CDR3 residues: CASSYSSQGRGGYTF. DNA of the CDR3: TGTGCCAGCAGTTACTCGAGCCAGGGTCGTGGGGGCTACACCTTC.

J is TRBJ1-5 and V is TRBV28; perhaps TRBD1 as D (5 bases). The V end was cut by 3 bases, the J end by 0 bases, with 12 bases between. The CDR3 covers 16 residues. CDR1 MDHEN and CDR2 SYDVKM come from the germline V gene. DNA of the CDR3: TGTGCCAGCAGTTTCCGAACAGGTCGTAGCAATCAGCCCCAGCATTTT. It yields the protein CASSFRTGRSNQPQHF.

This clone appeared a single time. This chain uses TRBV30 with TRBJ1-2, with 7 bases lining up with TRBD1. The V gene end was trimmed by 5 bases and the J gene end by 0 bases; junction bases not matched to a gene: 9. Germline CDR1 reads GTSNPN; CDR2 reads SVGIG (reference sequence). The CDR3 loop spans 15 amino acids. CDR3 amino acids: CAWCEPRGTNYGYTF. The CDR3 nucleotides are TGTGCCTGGTGTGAACCCAGGGGGACTAACTATGGCTACACCTTC.

V and J are TRBV7-9 and TRBJ2-7; 10 bases align to TRBD2. The V gene end was trimmed by 5 bases and the J gene end by 6 bases; junction bases not matched to a gene: 4. CDR3 size: 13 residues. Per germline, CDR1 SEHNR and CDR2 FQNEAQ (reference sequence). The CDR3 nucleotides are TGTGCCAGCAGCATTAGCGGGGGGCGCGAGCAGTACTTC. Translation gives CASSISGGREQYF.

V is TRBV12-5 and J is TRBJ1-2, with 7 bases identical to TRBD1. Germline values: CDR1 LGHNT, CDR2 FRNRAP. The CDR3 totals 13 residues. V shed 5 bases and J 7 bases; nucleotides not matched to a gene: 7. The CDR3 sequence: CASGVTGKGGYTF. DNA of the CDR3: TGTGCTAGTGGTGTGACAGGGAAGGGTGGCTACACCTTC.

This clone was seen a few times. This rearrangement joins TRBV21-1 to TRBJ1-2. TRBV21-1 has pseudogene status. The CDR3 loop spans 15 amino acids. In DNA form, the CDR3 reads TGTGCCAGCAGTCTAAACCCAGGGGGGGACTATGGCTACACCTTC. Encoded protein: CASSLNPGGDYGYTF.

This chain connects TRBV29-1 to TRBJ1-1; D ambiguous. This CDR3 is built from 14 residues. V shed 6 bases and J shed 1 base, with 15 bases lying between them. Germline CDR1 SQVTM, CDR2 ANQGSEA. The CDR3 loop reads CSVYTGFTNTEAFF. CDR3 coding DNA: TGCAGCGTCTATACCGGGTTCACGAACACTGAAGCTTTCTTT. Drawing the rest from reference TRBV29-1 and TRBJ1-1, the complete variable domain is SAVISQKPSRDICQRGTSLTIQCQVDSQVTMMFWYRQQPGQSLTLIATANQGSEATYESGFVIDKFPISRPNLTFSTLTVSNMSPEDSSIYLCSVYTGFTNTEAFFGQGTRLTVV.

This clone was found a few times. The chain carries TRBV6-6 and TRBJ2-5; D not certain. This CDR3 has 12 amino acids. The germline V and J ends were trimmed by 4 bases and 5 bases, with 8 bases remaining between them. Germline CDR1 reads MNHNY; CDR2 reads SVGAGI (reference sequence). The CDR3 sequence is CASSSDGETQYF. The CDR3 bases are TGTGCCAGCAGTTCCGACGGGGAGACCCAGTACTTC.

J is TRBJ1-5 and V is TRBV2; D is unresolved. Germline assignment: CDR1 SNHLY and CDR2 FYNNEI. Trimming pared 6 bases from V and 0 bases from J, leaving 12 bases between. The CDR3 runs to 15 residues. CDR3 sequence: CASRVSDYSNQPQHF. The CDR3 DNA follows: TGTGCCAGCAGAGTTTCAGATTATAGCAATCAGCCCCAGCATTTT.

The V gene is TRBV5-6, the J gene TRBJ1-3; D unclear. Trimming cost V 0 bases and J 0 bases, with 4 bases left between them. There are 14 residues in the CDR3. CDR1 is SGHDT and CDR2 is YYEEEE in the germline V gene. CDR3 sequence: CASSLDSSGNTIYF. For the CDR3, the DNA is TGTGCCAGCAGCTTGGACAGCTCTGGAAACACCATATATTTT.

The V and J genes are TRBV5-1 and TRBJ2-6, with TRBD2 as a possible D gene (5 bases). V dropped 1 base and J dropped 0 bases, with 14 bases sitting between them. The CDR3 loop spans 18 amino acids. Germline V gene sequence: CDR1 SGHRS, CDR2 YFSETQ. In DNA, the CDR3 is TGCGCCAGCAGCTTGAGCGGAGGATCATCCTCTGGGGCCAACGTCCTGACTTTC. Translation gives CASSLSGGSSSGANVLTF.

The rearrangement links TRBV28 to TRBJ2-2; 7 nucleotides match TRBD1. Germline-derived CDR1 and CDR2 are MDHEN and SYDVKM. Trimming cost V 10 bases and J 0 bases; bases outside gene matches: 8. This CDR3 region has 15 residues. The CDR3 protein is CAIADRTSNTGELFF. CDR3 DNA: TGTGCCATTGCGGACAGGACATCGAACACCGGGGAGCTGTTTTTT.

The CDR3 protein is CASSVGLTDTQYF. The DNA for the CDR3 is TGTGCCAGCAGCGTCGGACTAACAGATACGCAGTATTTT. This chain connects TRBV11-3 to TRBJ2-3; TRBD2 is a possible D gene (6 bases). Germline CDR1 reads SGHNT; CDR2 reads YENEEA. The CDR3 is 13 amino acids. Trimming left V 5 bases short and J 3 bases short, with 9 bases between. Looking up the rest from reference TRBV11-3 and TRBJ2-3 gives the full variable domain: EAGVVQSPRYKIIEKKQPVAFWCNPISGHNTLYWYLQNLGQGPELLIRYENEEAVDDSQLPKDRFSAERLKGVDSTLKIQPAELGDSAVYLCASSVGLTDTQYFGPGTRLTVL.

Notes on this clone: Other DNA sequences in the same sample also yield this CDR3. The V gene is TRBV5-1, the J gene TRBJ1-1; D might be TRBD1 (5 bases). Per the germline V gene, CDR1 is SGHRS and CDR2 is YFSETQ. The V end lost 1 base, the J end lost 5 bases, and 6 bases lay between the germline ends. This CDR3 region has 12 residues. In DNA, the CDR3 is TGCGCCAGCAGCTTGAGGGGAACTGAAGCTTTCTTT. Amino acids: CASSLRGTEAFF.

As DNA, the CDR3 is TGTGCCAGCAGCGGGGGACATCAGAACACTGAAGCTTTCTTT. The encoded protein is CASSGGHQNTEAFF. The chain joins TRBV5-4 to TRBJ1-1; D is possibly TRBD1 (6 bases). The ends were cut back, 4 bases at V and 1 base at J, with 11 bases in the middle. The CDR3 loop spans 14 amino acids. Germline V lookup: CDR1 SGHNT, CDR2 YYREEE (reference sequence).

The chain carries TRBV4-1 and TRBJ2-7, with no clear D. V was cut by 1 base and J by 0 bases, with 7 bases left in between. The CDR3 has 14 amino acids. CDR1 and CDR2 (germline): MGHRA, YSYEKL. For the CDR3, the DNA is TGCGCCAGCAGCCAAGGAAGGGTCTCCTACGAGCAGTACTTC. Protein sequence: CASSQGRVSYEQYF.

J is TRBJ2-3 and V is TRBV14; D is ambiguous. Trimming removed 3 bases from V and 2 bases from J, with 12 bases in between. This CDR3 comprises 15 residues. Germline V gene data show CDR1 as SGHDN and CDR2 as FVKESK. CDR3: CASSQTLSITDTQYF. The DNA for the CDR3 is TGTGCCAGCAGCCAGACGCTTTCAATCACAGATACGCAGTATTTT.

The chain is built from TRBV30 and TRBJ1-4; 7 positions match TRBD1. The V segment lost 6 bases and the J segment 0 bases; nucleotides outside the gene matches: 10. The CDR3 spans 16 residues. CDR1 is GTSNPN and CDR2 is SVGIG in the germline V gene (reference sequence). CDR3 bases: TGTGCCTGTATACCCGGACAGGATTCAACTAATGAAAAACTGTTTTTT. Protein product: CACIPGQDSTNEKLFF.

This chain links TRBV29-1 with TRBJ1-2; D perhaps matches TRBD1 (5 bases). CDR3 length: 11 amino acids. V was clipped by 3 bases and J by 4 bases, with 6 bases between them. Germline CDR1 reads SQVTM; CDR2 reads ANQGSEA. In nucleotides, the CDR3 is TGCAGCGTTGACGGGGCCTATGGCTACACCTTC. Its translation: CSVDGAYGYTF.

The chain recombines TRBV6-2 or TRBV6-3 with TRBJ1-5; TRBD1 is a possible D gene (6 bases). With 2 bases removed from V and 0 bases from J, the gap between germline ends came to 14 bases. CDR1 is MNHEY and CDR2 is SVGEGT in the germline V gene. The CDR3 is 17 amino acids. The CDR3 loop is CASSYGGHRRSNQPQHF. In nucleotides, the CDR3 is TGTGCCAGCAGTTACGGGGGACATCGCCGTAGCAATCAGCCCCAGCATTTT.

This chain connects TRBV18 to TRBJ1-1; the match to TRBD1 covers 10 bases. V dropped 3 bases and J dropped 5; count of bases not matched to a gene: 3. CDR1 and CDR2 from the germline V gene are KGHSH and LQKENI. The CDR3 is made up of 14 amino acids. The DNA of the CDR3 is TGTGCCAGCTCACCGGGACAGGGGACAACTGAAGCTTTCTTT. Protein: CASSPGQGTTEAFF.

The rearrangement uses TRBV5-1 and TRBJ2-2; no definite D call. The CDR3 covers 14 residues. The V end was cut by 4 bases, the J end by 6 bases, with 13 bases between. The germline V gene encodes CDR1 SGHRS and CDR2 YFSETQ. CDR3 loop: CASSPDGSPGELFF. The CDR3 region has the DNA TGCGCCAGCAGCCCGGACGGGTCCCCCGGGGAGCTGTTTTTT.

The rearrangement uses TRBV19 and TRBJ1-5, with 9 bases lining up with TRBD1. Per germline, CDR1 LNHDA and CDR2 SQIVND (reference sequence). The CDR3 has 15 residues. The V and J ends lost 4 bases and 4 bases, in that order; junction bases with no gene match: 5. CDR3 residues: CASSTTGGRNQPQHF. Written as DNA, the CDR3 is TGTGCCAGTAGTACGACAGGGGGAAGGAATCAGCCCCAGCATTTT.

The chain has TRBV4-2 and TRBJ1-6, with 8 bases identical to TRBD1. The junction had 6 bases not matched to a gene; V was cut back by 6 bases and J by 5 bases. This CDR3 has 15 amino acids. CDR1 LGHNA and CDR2 YNFKEQ come from the germline V gene. In nucleotides, the CDR3 is TGTGCCAGCAGACGTACAGGGGGAGATAATTCACCCCTCCACTTT. Its translation is CASRRTGGDNSPLHF.

The CDR3 protein is CASSLGPSGGAAKNIQYF. CDR3 DNA sequence: TGTGCCAGCAGCTTGGGGCCTAGCGGGGGTGCGGCCAAAAACATTCAGTACTTC. The gene calls are TRBV5-4 and TRBJ2-4; 10 bases agree with TRBD2. V shed 0 bases and J 1 base; nucleotides not matched to a gene: 7. The CDR3 has 18 residues. Germline V CDR1 and CDR2: SGHNT, YYREEE (reference sequence).

The chain couples TRBV6-2 or TRBV6-3 to TRBJ1-5; no definite D call. CDR1 MNHEY and CDR2 SVGEGT come from the germline V gene. V gave up 0 bases and J gave up 9 bases, with 6 bases separating them. The CDR3 spans 12 residues. DNA of the CDR3: TGTGCCAGCAGTTACTCAAACCCGCCCCAGCATTTT. Protein: CASSYSNPPQHF.